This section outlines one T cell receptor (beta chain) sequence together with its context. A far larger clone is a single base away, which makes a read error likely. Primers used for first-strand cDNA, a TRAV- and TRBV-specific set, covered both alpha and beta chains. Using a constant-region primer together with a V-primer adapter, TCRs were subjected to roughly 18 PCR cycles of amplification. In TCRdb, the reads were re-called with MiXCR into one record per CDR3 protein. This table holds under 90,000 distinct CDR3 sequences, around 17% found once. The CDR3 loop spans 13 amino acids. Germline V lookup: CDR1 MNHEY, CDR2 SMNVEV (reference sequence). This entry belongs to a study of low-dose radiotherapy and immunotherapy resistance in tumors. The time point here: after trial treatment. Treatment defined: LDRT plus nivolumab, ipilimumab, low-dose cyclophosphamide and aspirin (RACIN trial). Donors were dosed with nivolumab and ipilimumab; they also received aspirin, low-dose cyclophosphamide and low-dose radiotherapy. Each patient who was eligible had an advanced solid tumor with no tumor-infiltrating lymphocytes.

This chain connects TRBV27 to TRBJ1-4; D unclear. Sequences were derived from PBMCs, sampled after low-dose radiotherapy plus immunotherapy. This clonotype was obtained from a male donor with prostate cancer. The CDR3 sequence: CASSSQINKKLFF. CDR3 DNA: TGTGCCAGCAGTAGTCAGATTAATAAAAAACTGTTTTTT.